Listed below are T cell receptor beta chains from one sample, sequenced in a study of regulatory T cells in long-lasting Graves disease. TCRdb redid the calling of the multiplex PCR reads with MiXCR, one entry per CDR3 protein. The sample carries about 660,000 distinct CDR3 sequences, about 30% recorded once. Sequencing used peripheral blood mononuclear cells (PBMCs), obtained when the disease was refractory, from a patient treated with antithyroid drugs. These receptor sequences come from a female donor with Graves disease. Each CDR3 is given with its conserved first and last residue. The order of the fields is D gene, clone size, V gene, CDR3 length, J gene, CDR3 protein, CDR3 DNA. The D gene is left open where the match is weak. The size field is filled for only some rows; it gives once, few, many or a size class.

TRBD2	few	TRBV9	15	TRBJ2-5	CASSVAGGQEETQYF	TGTGCCAGCAGCGTAGCGGGAGGCCAGGAAGAGACCCAGTACTTC
-	-	TRBV3-1	13	TRBJ1-1	CASSQDQTGEAFF	TGTGCCAGCAGCCAAGATCAAACAGGAGAAGCTTTCTTT
-	-	TRBV11-2	15	TRBJ1-1	CASSLDSGVNTEAFF	TGTGCCAGCAGCTTAGATTCCGGGGTGAACACTGAAGCTTTCTTT
TRBD2	few	TRBV7-2	14	TRBJ2-7	CASSDSGRVYEQYF	TGTGCCAGCAGCGATAGCGGGAGAGTCTACGAGCAGTACTTC
TRBD1	-	TRBV19	13	TRBJ1-1	CASSKTGFTEAFF	TGTGCCAGTAGTAAGACAGGGTTCACTGAAGCTTTCTTT
-	-	TRBV12-3/TRBV12-4	13	TRBJ2-5	CASSLVGEETQYF	TGTGCCAGCAGTTTAGTGGGAGAGGAGACCCAGTACTTC
TRBD1	many	TRBV20-1	12	TRBJ1-1	CSADRGNTEAFF	TGCAGTGCTGACAGGGGGAACACTGAAGCTTTCTTT
TRBD1	-	TRBV3-1	16	TRBJ1-2	CASSQGRPGTGGGYTF	TGTGCCAGCAGCCAGGGTCGACCAGGGACAGGCGGCGGCTACACCTTC
-	few	TRBV19	15	TRBJ1-2	CASTLRQRKDYGYTF	TGTGCCAGTACTCTCCGGCAGCGGAAAGACTATGGCTACACCTTC
-	few	TRBV10-3	11	TRBJ2-7	CAIATVDEQYF	TGTGCCATCGCCACAGTCGACGAGCAGTACTTC
-	-	TRBV3-1	13	TRBJ2-4	CASSQAPKNIQYF	TGTGCCAGCAGCCAAGCGCCCAAAAACATTCAGTACTTC
-	few	TRBV9	14	TRBJ2-5	CASSVEPGRETQYF	TGTGCCAGCAGCGTAGAGCCGGGGAGGGAGACCCAGTACTTC
-	once	TRBV30	14	TRBJ2-7	CAWSQGLFSYEQYF	TGTGCCTGGAGCCAGGGGCTGTTTTCCTACGAGCAGTACTTC
-	-	TRBV18	15	TRBJ2-7	CASSPPQALSYEQYF	TGTGCCAGCTCACCCCCGCAGGCGCTCTCCTACGAGCAGTACTTC
-	few	TRBV28	14	TRBJ1-3	CASSPRQTGNTIYF	TGTGCCAGCAGCCCTAGACAGACTGGAAACACCATATATTTT
-	-	TRBV25-1	16	TRBJ2-5	CASSEYLVGAQETQYF	TGTGCCAGCAGTGAATACCTAGTGGGGGCCCAAGAGACCCAGTACTTC
-	few	TRBV6-1	15	TRBJ2-7	CASSRSPGPEYEQYF	TGTGCCAGCTCCCGCTCCCCGGGACCCGAATACGAGCAGTACTTC
-	-	TRBV15	14	TRBJ2-1	CATSRSPRNNEQFF	TGTGCCACCAGCAGAAGTCCCAGAAACAATGAGCAGTTCTTC
TRBD1	-	TRBV6-2/TRBV6-3	15	TRBJ2-2	CASSRQGWNTGELFF	TGTGCCAGCAGTCGACAGGGTTGGAACACCGGGGAGCTGTTTTTT
-	-	TRBV12-3/TRBV12-4	17	TRBJ2-7	CASSPNRRQPSSYEQYF	TGTGCCAGCTCACCAAACCGCCGACAGCCCAGCTCCTACGAGCAGTACTTC
-	few	TRBV5-1	13	TRBJ1-2	CASRDGRWDGYTF	TGCGCCAGCAGGGACGGACGGTGGGATGGCTACACCTTC
TRBD1	-	TRBV28	16	TRBJ1-1	CASSPLGQGLNTEAFF	TGTGCCAGCTCACCACTCGGACAGGGCCTGAACACTGAAGCTTTCTTT
TRBD1	-	TRBV6-1	14	TRBJ1-2	CAIAASGTVYGYTF	TGTGCCATCGCAGCTTCAGGGACAGTCTATGGCTACACCTTC
TRBD1	few	TRBV3-1	17	TRBJ1-2	CASSQDLGDSSNYGYAF	TGTGCCAGCAGCCAAGATCTGGGGGACAGCTCTAACTATGGCTACGCCTTC
-	-	TRBV11-2	16	TRBJ2-3	CASSPRGAASTDTQYF	TGTGCCAGCAGCCCAAGGGGAGCGGCTAGCACAGATACGCAGTATTTT
TRBD1	-	TRBV12-3/TRBV12-4	14	TRBJ1-2	CASKGQASLYGYTF	TGTGCCAGCAAGGGACAGGCCAGTCTCTATGGCTACACCTTC
-	-	TRBV5-1	12	TRBJ2-7	CASNGPTGEQYF	TGCGCCAGCAACGGACCAACGGGAGAGCAGTACTTC
-	-	TRBV12-3/TRBV12-4	16	TRBJ1-1	CASSLSGDLWDTEAFF	TGTGCCAGCAGTTTGAGTGGGGACCTATGGGACACTGAAGCTTTCTTT